This TCR beta chain was recorded in a study of T cell repertoires in cytomegalovirus infection. Study-level results: Dominant in the ex vivo response were TCR beta clonotypes restricted by HLA-C and specific for CMV.

This clonotype was counted only a few times. The antigen is undetermined. Relative to the germline gene, one junction end is altered; a read error may explain this. Germline values: CDR1 SEHNR, CDR2 FQNEAQ (reference sequence). This CDR3 is 15 amino acids long. TCRdb used MiXCR to reprocess the reads, holding one entry per CDR3 protein. The top ten clones hold approximately 33% of a sample with about 110,000 distinct CDR3 sequences, around a tenth of them seen once. Material for sequencing was PBMCs, sequenced either directly or after in vitro stimulation (not recorded which). The clonotype was recovered from a human donor in good health (CMV status not recorded). Some clones in this sample may be carry-over from other donors' samples. V is TRBV7-9 and J is TRBJ2-1, with 10 bases that match TRBD2. The CDR3 DNA follows: TGTGCCAGCAGCCTAGCGGGAGTTGGGAACAATGAGCAGTTCTTC. Protein: CASSLAGVGNNEQFF.